The text below deals with one T cell receptor beta chain. This CDR3 comprises 16 residues. V was trimmed by 5 bases and J by 0 bases, leaving 13 bases between them. The germline V gene encodes CDR1 SGHVS and CDR2 FQNEAQ. cDNA synthesis used a TRAV/TRBV-specific primer set for both chains. Amplification, which lasted 15 to 20 PCR cycles, used a constant-region primer and V-primer adapter to amplify TCRs. TCRdb used MiXCR to reprocess the reads, holding one entry per CDR3 protein. Of tens of thousands of distinct CDR3 sequences listed, about 18% were seen once; the top ten hold over 2.5%. The data were taken from a study of low-dose radiotherapy and immunotherapy resistance in tumors. Time point: before trial treatment. Advanced solid tumors without tumor-infiltrating lymphocytes were required for inclusion.

The chain recombines TRBV7-8 with TRBJ2-2; a possible D gene is TRBD2 (7 bases). The sequence was obtained from a male donor with prostate cancer. This specimen consisted of PBMCs, obtained before treatment. The CDR3 DNA sequence: TGTGCCAGCAGCCCAGGAGGGGGGGCGAACACCGGGGAGCTGTTTTTT. Its protein product is CASSPGGGANTGELFF.